This TCR beta chain was identified during a study of shared clonotypes between healthy human individuals. Overall study context: CD4 naive and CD4 memory each took three plates per donor, while CD8 naive took two and CD8 memory one.

Using immunoSEQ multiplex PCR, the repertoire was profiled, and TCRdb retains in-frame clones only, with some absent. The table lists 500,000 to 550,000 clones, about 96% of them singletons. Whole-study findings and limits: Investigators collected only blood, and repertoires in tissues likely differ.

In the case of this clone: Its cognate antigen is unknown.

The investigators split CD4+ cells into a CD45RA+ naive subset and a CD45RA-negative memory subset. Germline CDR1 is SQVTM and CDR2 is ANQGSEA. The CDR3 length is 12 residues. V gave up 4 bases and J gave up 2 bases, with 9 bases separating them. The chain recombines TRBV29-1 with TRBJ2-7, with D possibly matching TRBD2 (6 bases). Sequenced sample: naive CD4+ T cells sorted from blood. The subset denotes: CD45RA+ positively selected. The source is a woman in her 30s in good health. The CDR3 sequence: CSVGREAYEQYF. The DNA of the CDR3 is TGCAGCGTTGGCAGGGAGGCCTACGAGCAGTACTTC.